This TCR beta chain stems from a study of blood T cell repertoires in COVID-19. Study-wide context: COVID-19 samples collected from the United States, Italy and Spain covered acute and convalescent phases.

Original processing notes: Reference gene primer amplification yielded estimated nucleated cell counts. Data came from immunoSEQ multiplex PCR; TCRdb stores just in-frame clones and leaves some out. The D gene and trimming were derived from the DNA, and the V and J assignments and clone size from that table. This sample has more than 250,000 clones; 86% occur once, and the top ten carry around 1.7%. CDR1 is MNHNY and CDR2 is SVGAGI in the germline V gene (reference sequence). J was trimmed by 1 base and V by 6 bases; bases with no gene match: 4. This CDR3 is 14 amino acids long. The chain combines TRBV6-6 with TRBJ2-7; 9 nucleotides align to TRBD1. The clonotype originates from a woman aged 50 to 65 with acute or convalescent COVID-19. The source material was peripheral blood. CDR3 amino acids: CASSPTGGSYEQYF. The CDR3 nucleotides read TGTGCCAGCAGCCCGACAGGGGGGTCCTACGAGCAGTACTTC.